This T cell receptor (beta chain) was sequenced for a study of blood T cells in healthy people across ages. The wider study: Per every two T cells, about one barcoded beta molecule was captured by template switching.

V trimming: 5 bases; J trimming: 15 bases; junction bases outside the gene matches: 9. Germline V CDR1 and CDR2: SGHVS, FNYEAQ. The CDR3 sequence is 14 residues long. Each donor had roughly 10 milliliters of peripheral blood drawn. Comment on this clonotype: Its antigen remains unidentified.

Then a second PCR, running about 6 to 12 cycles, was carried out with a sample-barcoded 5' primer and a J-beta primer mix. In TCRdb, the 5' RACE reads were re-called with MiXCR into one record per CDR3 protein. The repertoire holds 1.5 million to 2 million distinct CDR3 sequences, with 28% as singletons. Study results and limitations: Naive T cell percentage showed a strong correlation with the diversity of TCR beta. It was not known whether donors were CMV positive (a possible confounder of expanded clonotype changes).

The source material was blood. The source is a woman in her 30s in good health. The gene calls are TRBV7-6 and TRBJ2-4, with 14 bases fitting TRBD2. The CDR3 coding sequence is TGTGCCAGCAGCCCACGGACTAGCGGGGGGTGGCTGTACTTC. It translates to CASSPRTSGGWLYF.